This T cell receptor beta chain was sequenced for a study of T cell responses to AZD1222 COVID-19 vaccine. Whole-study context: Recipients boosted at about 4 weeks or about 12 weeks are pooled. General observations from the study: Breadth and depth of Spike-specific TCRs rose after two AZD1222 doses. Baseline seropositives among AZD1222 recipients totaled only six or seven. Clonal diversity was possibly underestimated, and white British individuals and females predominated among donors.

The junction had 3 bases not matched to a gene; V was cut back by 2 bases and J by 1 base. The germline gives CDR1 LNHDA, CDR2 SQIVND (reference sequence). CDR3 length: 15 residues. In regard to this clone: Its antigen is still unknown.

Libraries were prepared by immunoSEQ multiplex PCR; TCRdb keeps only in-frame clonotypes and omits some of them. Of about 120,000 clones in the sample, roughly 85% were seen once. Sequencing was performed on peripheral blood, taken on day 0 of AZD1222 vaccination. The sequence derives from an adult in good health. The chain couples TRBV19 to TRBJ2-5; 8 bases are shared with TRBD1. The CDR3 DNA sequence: TGTGCCAGTAGTATATCCCAGGGGGCCCAAGAGACCCAGTACTTC. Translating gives CASSISQGAQETQYF.